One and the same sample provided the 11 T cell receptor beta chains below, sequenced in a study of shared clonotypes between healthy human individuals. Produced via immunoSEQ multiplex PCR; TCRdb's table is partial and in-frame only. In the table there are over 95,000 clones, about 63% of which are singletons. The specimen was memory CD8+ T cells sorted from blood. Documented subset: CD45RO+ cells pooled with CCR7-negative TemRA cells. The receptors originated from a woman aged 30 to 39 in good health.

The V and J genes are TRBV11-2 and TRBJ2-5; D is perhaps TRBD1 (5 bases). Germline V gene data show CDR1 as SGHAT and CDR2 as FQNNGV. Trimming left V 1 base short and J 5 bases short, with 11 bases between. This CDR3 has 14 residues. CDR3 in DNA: TGTGCCAGCAGCTTAGGGCACAAGGGGGAGACCCAGTACTTC. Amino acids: CASSLGHKGETQYF. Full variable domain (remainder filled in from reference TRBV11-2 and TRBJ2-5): EAGVAQSPRYKIIEKRQSVAFWCNPISGHATLYWYQQILGQGPKLLIQFQNNGVVDDSQLPKDRFSAERLKGVDSTLKIQPAKLEDSAVYLCASSLGHKGETQYFGPGTRLLVL.

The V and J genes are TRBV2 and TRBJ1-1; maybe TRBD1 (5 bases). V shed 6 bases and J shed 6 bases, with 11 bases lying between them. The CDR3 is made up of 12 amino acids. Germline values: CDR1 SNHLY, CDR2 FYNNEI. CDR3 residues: CASSLGLAEAFF. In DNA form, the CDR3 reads TGTGCCAGCAGCTTGGGGCTGGCTGAAGCTTTCTTT.

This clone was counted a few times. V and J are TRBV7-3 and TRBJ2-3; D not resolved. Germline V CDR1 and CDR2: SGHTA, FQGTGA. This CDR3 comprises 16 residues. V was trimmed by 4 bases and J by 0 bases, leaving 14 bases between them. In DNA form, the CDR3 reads TGTGCCAGCAGCTCCCCTGGTACGGAAAGCACAGATACGCAGTATTTT. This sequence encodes CASSSPGTESTDTQYF.

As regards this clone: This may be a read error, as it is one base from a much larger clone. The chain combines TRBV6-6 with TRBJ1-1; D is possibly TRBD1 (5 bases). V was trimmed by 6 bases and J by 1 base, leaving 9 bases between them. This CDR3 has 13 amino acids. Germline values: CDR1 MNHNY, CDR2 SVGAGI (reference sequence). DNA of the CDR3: TGTGCCAGCAGCCCGACAGAGAACACTGAAGCTTTCTTT. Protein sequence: CASSPTENTEAFF.

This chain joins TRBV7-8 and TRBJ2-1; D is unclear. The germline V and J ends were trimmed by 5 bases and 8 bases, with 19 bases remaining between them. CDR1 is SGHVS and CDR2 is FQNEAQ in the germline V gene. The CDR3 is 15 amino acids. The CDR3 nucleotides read TGTGCCAGCAGCCCCGCGGCGAGTAGGGTATATGAGCAGTTCTTC. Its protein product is CASSPAASRVYEQFF. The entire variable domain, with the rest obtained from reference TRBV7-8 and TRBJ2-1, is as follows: GAGVSQSPRYKVAKRGQDVALRCDPISGHVSLFWYQQALGQGPEFLTYFQNEAQLDKSGLPSDRFFAERPEGSVSTLKIQRTQQEDSAVYLCASSPAASRVYEQFFGPGTRLTVL.

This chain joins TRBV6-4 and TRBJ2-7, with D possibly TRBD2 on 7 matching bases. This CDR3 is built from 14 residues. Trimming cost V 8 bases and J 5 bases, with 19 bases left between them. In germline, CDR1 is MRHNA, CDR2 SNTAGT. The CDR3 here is CASSEGSGGNEQYF. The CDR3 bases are TGTGCCAGCTCCGAGGGCTCGGGGGGCAACGAGCAGTACTTC.

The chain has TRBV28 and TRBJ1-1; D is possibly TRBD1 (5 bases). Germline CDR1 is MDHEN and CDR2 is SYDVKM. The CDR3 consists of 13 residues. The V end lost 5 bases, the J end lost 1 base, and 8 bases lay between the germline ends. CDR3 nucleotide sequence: TGTGCCAGCAGTCCGACAGAGAACACTGAAGCTTTCTTT. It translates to CASSPTENTEAFF. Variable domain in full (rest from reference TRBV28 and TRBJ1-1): DVKVTQSSRYLVKRTGEKVFLECVQDMDHENMFWYRQDPGLGLRLIYFSYDVKMKEKGDIPEGYSVSREKKERFSLILESASTNQTSMYLCASSPTENTEAFFGQGTRLTVV.

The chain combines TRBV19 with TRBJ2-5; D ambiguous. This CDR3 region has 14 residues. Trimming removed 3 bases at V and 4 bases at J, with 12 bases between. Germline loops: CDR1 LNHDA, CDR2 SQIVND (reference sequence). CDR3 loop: CASSISTAGETQYF. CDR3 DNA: TGTGCCAGTAGTATTTCTACGGCCGGAGAGACCCAGTACTTC. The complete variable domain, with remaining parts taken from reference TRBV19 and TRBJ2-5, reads DGGITQSPKYLFRKEGQNVTLSCEQNLNHDAMYWYRQDPGQGLRLIYYSQIVNDFQKGDIAEGYSVSREKKESFPLTVTSAQKNPTAFYLCASSISTAGETQYFGPGTRLLVL.

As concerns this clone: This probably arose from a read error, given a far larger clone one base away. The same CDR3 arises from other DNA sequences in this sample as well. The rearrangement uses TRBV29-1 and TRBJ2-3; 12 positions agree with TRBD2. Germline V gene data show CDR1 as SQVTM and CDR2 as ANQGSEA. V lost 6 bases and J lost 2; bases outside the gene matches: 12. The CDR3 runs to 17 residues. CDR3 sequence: CSVSGTSGRPLTDTQYF. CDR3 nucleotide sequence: TGCAGCGTCTCGGGGACTAGCGGGCGCCCTCTCACAGATACGCAGTATTTT.

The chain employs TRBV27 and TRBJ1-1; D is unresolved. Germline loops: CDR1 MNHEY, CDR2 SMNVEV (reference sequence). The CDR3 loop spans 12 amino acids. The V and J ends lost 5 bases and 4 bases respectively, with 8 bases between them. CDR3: CASSRGGTEAFF. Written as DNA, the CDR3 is TGTGCCAGCAGTCGGGGTGGCACTGAAGCTTTCTTT.

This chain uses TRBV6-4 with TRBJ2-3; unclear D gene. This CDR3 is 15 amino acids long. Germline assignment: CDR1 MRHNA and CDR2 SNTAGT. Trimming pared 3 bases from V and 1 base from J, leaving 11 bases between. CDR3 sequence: CASSEEIEGTDTQYF. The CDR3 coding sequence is TGTGCCAGCAGTGAGGAAATTGAGGGCACAGATACGCAGTATTTT.